Listed below are T cell receptor beta chains from one sample, sequenced in a study of T-cell memory formation after mild COVID-19. Each CDR3 protein is one row after TCRdb ran MiXCR on the 5' RACE reads. This table holds roughly 600,000 distinct CDR3 sequences, about a sixth found once. The sample comprised PBMCs or a T cell subset sorted from them (not recorded which). These receptors all stem from an adult woman who had mild COVID-19 (a few samples of this study predate the infection). Cell type and time point are not known. Each CDR3 is given with its conserved first and last residue. Fields, in order: J gene, V gene, D gene, clone size, CDR3 DNA, CDR3 protein. The D gene is left open where the match is weak. Clone size appears in some rows only: once, few, many, or a class for an expanded clone.

j_call: TRBJ1-6; v_call: TRBV5-1; d_call: .; clone_size: .; cdr3_nt: TGCGCCAGCAGCTTGGGGCTACAGGGAACTAACTATAATTCACCCCTCCACTTT; cdr3_aa: CASSLGLQGTNYNSPLHF
j_call: TRBJ2-7; v_call: TRBV24-1; d_call: .; clone_size: .; cdr3_nt: TGTGCCACCGGACGGTACAGTGAAACCTACGAGCAGTACTTC; cdr3_aa: CATGRYSETYEQYF
j_call: TRBJ1-2; v_call: TRBV20-1; d_call: .; clone_size: few; cdr3_nt: TGCAGTGCTAGTCATCGAACGGGGGCTGGCTACACCTTC; cdr3_aa: CSASHRTGAGYTF
j_call: TRBJ2-5; v_call: TRBV7-9; d_call: TRBD1; clone_size: .; cdr3_nt: TGTGCCAGCAGCCTTACTCAGGGGGCCCGAGAGACCCAGTACTTC; cdr3_aa: CASSLTQGARETQYF
j_call: TRBJ1-3; v_call: TRBV29-1; d_call: .; clone_size: .; cdr3_nt: TGCAGCGTTCAGGAAAATCAGTGGGCTGGAAACACCATATATTTT; cdr3_aa: CSVQENQWAGNTIYF
j_call: TRBJ2-7; v_call: TRBV16; d_call: .; clone_size: .; cdr3_nt: TGTGCCAGCAGCCAAAACCCGGCAGGGATCTCCTACGAGCAGTACTTC; cdr3_aa: CASSQNPAGISYEQYF
j_call: TRBJ1-4; v_call: TRBV7-2; d_call: .; clone_size: .; cdr3_nt: TGTGCCAGCAGCTTATTTGGGGGGTTCATGGATGAAAAACTGTTTTTT; cdr3_aa: CASSLFGGFMDEKLFF
j_call: TRBJ2-5; v_call: TRBV4-1; d_call: .; clone_size: many; cdr3_nt: TGCGCCAGCAGCCTTCTTCCAGGTCCCCAAGAGACCCAGTACTTC; cdr3_aa: CASSLLPGPQETQYF
j_call: TRBJ2-3; v_call: TRBV24-1; d_call: TRBD2; clone_size: .; cdr3_nt: TGTGCCACCAGTGATCCGTCTAGCGGGGCTAGCACAGATACGCAGTATTTT; cdr3_aa: CATSDPSSGASTDTQYF
j_call: TRBJ2-2; v_call: TRBV7-8; d_call: .; clone_size: few; cdr3_nt: TGTGCCAGCAGCCAGGGGACTTTGAACACCGGGGAGCTGTTTTTT; cdr3_aa: CASSQGTLNTGELFF
j_call: TRBJ1-1; v_call: TRBV25-1; d_call: .; clone_size: .; cdr3_nt: TGTGCCAGCAGTGATACAGGTCTGCCGAACACTGAAGCTTTCTTT; cdr3_aa: CASSDTGLPNTEAFF
j_call: TRBJ2-1; v_call: TRBV4-2; d_call: TRBD2; clone_size: .; cdr3_nt: TGTGCCAGCAGCCAAGAAAGGCGGGGGGGCCACAATGAGCAGTTCTTC; cdr3_aa: CASSQERRGGHNEQFF
j_call: TRBJ2-5; v_call: TRBV12-3/TRBV12-4; d_call: .; clone_size: .; cdr3_nt: TGTGCCAGCAGTCTAGAAGGTAAAGAGACCCAGTACTTC; cdr3_aa: CASSLEGKETQYF
j_call: TRBJ2-7; v_call: TRBV19; d_call: .; clone_size: .; cdr3_nt: TGTGCCAGTAGTGCCCGTACAGGGTTGGCCTACGAGCAGTACTTC; cdr3_aa: CASSARTGLAYEQYF
j_call: TRBJ2-3; v_call: TRBV6-1; d_call: .; clone_size: .; cdr3_nt: TGTGCCAGCAGTGAACTGACTGCGGCAGGGGCAGATACGCAGTATTTT; cdr3_aa: CASSELTAAGADTQYF
j_call: TRBJ2-3; v_call: TRBV6-1; d_call: TRBD1; clone_size: few; cdr3_nt: TGTGCCACCACGCCTTACCCCGGGACAGGGGGCCATCCCCCGAGCACAGATACGCAGTATTTT; cdr3_aa: CATTPYPGTGGHPPSTDTQYF
j_call: TRBJ1-1; v_call: TRBV18; d_call: .; clone_size: few; cdr3_nt: TGTGCCAGCTCACCATCAGGGGTTGAAGCTTTCTTT; cdr3_aa: CASSPSGVEAFF
j_call: TRBJ2-1; v_call: TRBV3-1; d_call: .; clone_size: .; cdr3_nt: TGTGCCAGCAGCCGCATCCCAGGTAACAATGAGCAGTTCTTC; cdr3_aa: CASSRIPGNNEQFF
j_call: TRBJ1-2; v_call: TRBV12-3/TRBV12-4; d_call: .; clone_size: .; cdr3_nt: TGTGCCAGCAGTTTCCTACAGGAGGGCTACACCTTC; cdr3_aa: CASSFLQEGYTF
j_call: TRBJ2-2; v_call: TRBV3-1; d_call: TRBD2; clone_size: few; cdr3_nt: TGTGCCAGCAGCCGGCGAGGACTAGCCCCGAACACCGGGGAGCTGTTTTTT; cdr3_aa: CASSRRGLAPNTGELFF